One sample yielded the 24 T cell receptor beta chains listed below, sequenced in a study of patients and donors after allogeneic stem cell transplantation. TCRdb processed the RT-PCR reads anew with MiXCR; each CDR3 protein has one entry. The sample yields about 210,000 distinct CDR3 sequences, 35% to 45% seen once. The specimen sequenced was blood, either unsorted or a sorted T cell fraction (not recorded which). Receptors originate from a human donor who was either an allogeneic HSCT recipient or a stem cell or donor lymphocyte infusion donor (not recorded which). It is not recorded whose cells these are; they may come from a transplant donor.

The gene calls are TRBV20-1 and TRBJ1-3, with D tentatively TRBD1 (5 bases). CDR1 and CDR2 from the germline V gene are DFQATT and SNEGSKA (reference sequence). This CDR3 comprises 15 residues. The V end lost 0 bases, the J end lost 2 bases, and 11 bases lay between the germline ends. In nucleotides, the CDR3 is TGCAGTGCTAGAGATCTTGGAGGGGCTGGAAACACCATATATTTT. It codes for CSARDLGGAGNTIYF.

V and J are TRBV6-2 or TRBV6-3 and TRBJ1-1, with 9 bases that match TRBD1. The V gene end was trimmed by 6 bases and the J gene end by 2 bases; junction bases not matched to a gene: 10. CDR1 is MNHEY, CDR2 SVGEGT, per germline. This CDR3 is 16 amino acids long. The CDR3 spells CASSLITGGTNTEAFF. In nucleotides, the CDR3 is TGTGCCAGCAGCCTAATTACAGGGGGCACCAACACTGAAGCTTTCTTT.

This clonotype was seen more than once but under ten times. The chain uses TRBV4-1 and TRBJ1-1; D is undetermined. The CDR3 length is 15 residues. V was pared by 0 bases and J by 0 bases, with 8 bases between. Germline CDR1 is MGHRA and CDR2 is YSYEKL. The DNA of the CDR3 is TGCGCCAGCAGCCAAGATGGGCGGCTGAACACTGAAGCTTTCTTT. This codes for CASSQDGRLNTEAFF.

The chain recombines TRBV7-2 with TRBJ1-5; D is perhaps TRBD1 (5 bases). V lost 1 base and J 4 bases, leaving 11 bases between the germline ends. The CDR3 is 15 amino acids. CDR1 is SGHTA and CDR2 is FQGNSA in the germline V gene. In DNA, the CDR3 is TGTGCCAGCAGCTTAGTAGCAGGGATGAATCAGCCCCAGCATTTT. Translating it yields CASSLVAGMNQPQHF.

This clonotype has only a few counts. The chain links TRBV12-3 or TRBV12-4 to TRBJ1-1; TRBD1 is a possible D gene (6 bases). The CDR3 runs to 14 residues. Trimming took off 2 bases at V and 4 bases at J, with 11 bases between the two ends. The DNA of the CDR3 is TGTGCCAGCAGTTTAACAGGGTCGAGCACTGAAGCTTTCTTT. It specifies CASSLTGSSTEAFF.

The CDR3 region has the DNA TGCAGCGTTGAAAATCCGACAGCGATATATGGCTACACCTTC. Its protein is CSVENPTAIYGYTF. The chain is built from TRBV29-1 and TRBJ1-2; perhaps TRBD1 as D (5 bases). The CDR3 is made up of 14 amino acids. Trimming removed 2 bases from V and 5 bases from J, with 15 bases in between. CDR1 and CDR2 from the germline V gene are SQVTM and ANQGSEA.

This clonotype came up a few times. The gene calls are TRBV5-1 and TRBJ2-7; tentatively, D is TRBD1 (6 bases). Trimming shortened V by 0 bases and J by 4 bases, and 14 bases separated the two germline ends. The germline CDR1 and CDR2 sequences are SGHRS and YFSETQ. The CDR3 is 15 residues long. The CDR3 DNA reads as TGCGCCAGCAGCTTGGGTCAGGGGAAGCGGTACGAGCAGTACTTC. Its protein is CASSLGQGKRYEQYF. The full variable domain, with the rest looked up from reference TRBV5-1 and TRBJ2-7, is KAGVTQTPRYLIKTRGQQVTLSCSPISGHRSVSWYQQTPGQGLQFLFEYFSETQRNKGNFPGRFSGRQFSNSRSEMNVSTLELGDSALYLCASSLGQGKRYEQYFGPGTRLTVT.

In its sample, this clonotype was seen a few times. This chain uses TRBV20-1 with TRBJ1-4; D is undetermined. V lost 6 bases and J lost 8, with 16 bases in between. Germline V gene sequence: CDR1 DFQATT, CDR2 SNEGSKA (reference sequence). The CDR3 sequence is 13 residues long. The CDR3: CSASNPVEEKLFF. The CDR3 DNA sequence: TGCAGTGCCTCGAACCCAGTGGAAGAAAAACTGTTTTTT.

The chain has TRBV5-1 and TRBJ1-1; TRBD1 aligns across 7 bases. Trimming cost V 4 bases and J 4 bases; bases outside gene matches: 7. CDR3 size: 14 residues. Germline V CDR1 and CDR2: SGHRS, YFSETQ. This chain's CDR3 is CASSRGQRPTEAFF. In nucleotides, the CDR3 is TGCGCCAGCAGCAGGGGACAGAGGCCCACTGAAGCTTTCTTT. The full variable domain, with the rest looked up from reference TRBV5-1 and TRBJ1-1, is KAGVTQTPRYLIKTRGQQVTLSCSPISGHRSVSWYQQTPGQGLQFLFEYFSETQRNKGNFPGRFSGRQFSNSRSEMNVSTLELGDSALYLCASSRGQRPTEAFFGQGTRLTVV.

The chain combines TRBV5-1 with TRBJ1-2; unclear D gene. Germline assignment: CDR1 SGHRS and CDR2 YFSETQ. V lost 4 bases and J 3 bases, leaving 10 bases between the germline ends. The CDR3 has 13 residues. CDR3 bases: TGCGCCAGCAGCCCAGACATCTACTATGGCTACACCTTC. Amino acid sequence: CASSPDIYYGYTF.

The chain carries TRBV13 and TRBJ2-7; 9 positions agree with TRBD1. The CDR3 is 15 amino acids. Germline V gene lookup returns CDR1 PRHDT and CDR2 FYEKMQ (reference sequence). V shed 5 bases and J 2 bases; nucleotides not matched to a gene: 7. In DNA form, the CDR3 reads TGTGCCAGCAGCCTCCGACAGGGGGGCACCTACGAGCAGTACTTC. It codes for CASSLRQGGTYEQYF.

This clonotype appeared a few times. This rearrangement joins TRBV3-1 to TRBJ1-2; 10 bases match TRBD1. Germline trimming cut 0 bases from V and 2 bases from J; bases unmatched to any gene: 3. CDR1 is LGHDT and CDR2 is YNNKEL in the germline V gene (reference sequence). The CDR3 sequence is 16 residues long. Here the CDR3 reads CASSQELGQGNYGYTF. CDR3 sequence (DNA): TGTGCCAGCAGCCAAGAGCTGGGACAGGGGAACTATGGCTACACCTTC.

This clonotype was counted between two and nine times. CDR3 sequence reads: CASSVQGSGTEAFF. Written as DNA, the CDR3 is TGTGCCAGCAGCGTACAAGGGTCGGGGACTGAAGCTTTCTTT. The chain joins TRBV7-9 to TRBJ1-1; no reliable D call. CDR1 is SEHNR, CDR2 FQNEAQ, per germline (reference sequence). V was clipped by 5 bases and J by 5 bases, with 15 bases between them. The CDR3 contains 14 residues.

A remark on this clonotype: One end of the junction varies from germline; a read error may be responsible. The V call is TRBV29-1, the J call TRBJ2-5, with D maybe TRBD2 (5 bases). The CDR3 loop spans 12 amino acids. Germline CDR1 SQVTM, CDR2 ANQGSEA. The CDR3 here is CSATRAQETQDF. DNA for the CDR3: TGCAGCGCTACTAGGGCCCAAGAGACCCAGGACTTC.

CDR3 in DNA: TGTGCCAGCAGTTCTCAGGGGGCTTTTGGCTACACCTTC. This codes for CASSSQGAFGYTF. This sequence joins TRBV6-1 and TRBJ1-2, with 8 bases identical to TRBD1. After removal of 5 bases from V and 7 bases from J, the junction contained 6 bases not matched to a gene. There are 13 residues in the CDR3. The germline gives CDR1 MNHNS, CDR2 SASEGT.

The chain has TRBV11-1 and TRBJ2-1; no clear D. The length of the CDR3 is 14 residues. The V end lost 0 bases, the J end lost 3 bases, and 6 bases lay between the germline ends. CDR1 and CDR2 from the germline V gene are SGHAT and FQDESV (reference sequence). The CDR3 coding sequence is TGTGCCAGCAGCTTAGCACGTGACTACAATGAGCAGTTCTTC. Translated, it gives CASSLARDYNEQFF.

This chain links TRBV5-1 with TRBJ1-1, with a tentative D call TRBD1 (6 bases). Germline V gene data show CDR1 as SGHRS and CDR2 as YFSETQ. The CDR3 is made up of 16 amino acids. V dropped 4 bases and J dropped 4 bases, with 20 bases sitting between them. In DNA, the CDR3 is TGCGCCAGCAGCCACCCGCGAGCGGGGGGCCGCACTGAAGCTTTCTTT. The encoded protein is CASSHPRAGGRTEAFF.

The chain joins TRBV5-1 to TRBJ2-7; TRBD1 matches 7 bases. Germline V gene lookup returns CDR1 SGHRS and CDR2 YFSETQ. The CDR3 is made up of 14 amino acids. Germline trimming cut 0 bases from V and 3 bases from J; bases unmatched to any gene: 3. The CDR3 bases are TGCGCCAGCAGCTTGGAGGGGGCCCACTACGAGCAGTACTTC. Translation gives CASSLEGAHYEQYF.

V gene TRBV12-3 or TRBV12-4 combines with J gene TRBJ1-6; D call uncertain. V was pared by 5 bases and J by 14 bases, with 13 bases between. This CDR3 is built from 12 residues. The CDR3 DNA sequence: TGTGCCAGCAGTCGTTCAGCCCTCACCCTCCACTTT. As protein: CASSRSALTLHF.

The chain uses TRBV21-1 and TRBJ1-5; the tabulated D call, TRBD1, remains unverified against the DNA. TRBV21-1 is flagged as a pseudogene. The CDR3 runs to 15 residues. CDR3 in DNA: TGTGCCAGCAGCATTGCCCTGTTGAGGAAACAGCCCCAGCATTTT. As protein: CASSIALLRKQPQHF.

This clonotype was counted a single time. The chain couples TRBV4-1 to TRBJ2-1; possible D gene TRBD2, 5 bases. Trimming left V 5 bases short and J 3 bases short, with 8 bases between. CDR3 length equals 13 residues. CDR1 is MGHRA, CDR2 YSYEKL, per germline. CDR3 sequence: CASSDRGYNEQFF. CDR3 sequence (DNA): TGCGCCAGCAGCGACCGGGGCTACAATGAGCAGTTCTTC.

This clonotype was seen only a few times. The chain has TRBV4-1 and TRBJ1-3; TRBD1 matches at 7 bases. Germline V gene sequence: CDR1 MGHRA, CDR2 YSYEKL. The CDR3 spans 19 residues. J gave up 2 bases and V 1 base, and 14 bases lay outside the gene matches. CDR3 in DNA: TGCGCCAGCAGCCAAGGACATGAGGGGGCGTCTGTTACTGGAAACACCATATATTTT. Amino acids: CASSQGHEGASVTGNTIYF.

The CDR3 sequence: CASSLPSQYEQYF. CDR3 nucleotides: TGCGCCAGCAGCTTGCCCAGCCAGTACGAGCAGTACTTC. The genes are TRBV5-1 and TRBJ2-7; D is unclear. The CDR3 has 13 amino acids. Germline assignment: CDR1 SGHRS and CDR2 YFSETQ. V dropped 1 base and J dropped 4 bases, with 9 bases sitting between them.

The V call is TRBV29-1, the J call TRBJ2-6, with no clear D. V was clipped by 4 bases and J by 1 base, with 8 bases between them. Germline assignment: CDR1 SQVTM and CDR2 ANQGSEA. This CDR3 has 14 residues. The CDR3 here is CSVGGFSGANVLTF. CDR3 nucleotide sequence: TGCAGCGTTGGAGGTTTTTCTGGGGCCAACGTCCTGACTTTC.